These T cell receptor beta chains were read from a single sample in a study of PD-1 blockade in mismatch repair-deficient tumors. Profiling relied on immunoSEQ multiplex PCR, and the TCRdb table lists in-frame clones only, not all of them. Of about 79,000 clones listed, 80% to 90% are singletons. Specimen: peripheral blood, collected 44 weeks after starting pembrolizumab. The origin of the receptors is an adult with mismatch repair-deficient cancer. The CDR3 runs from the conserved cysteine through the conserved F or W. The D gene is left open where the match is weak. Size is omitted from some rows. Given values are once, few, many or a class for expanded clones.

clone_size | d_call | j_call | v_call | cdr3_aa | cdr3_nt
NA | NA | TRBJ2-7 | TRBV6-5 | CASLQTVSSYEQYF | TGTGCCAGCCTCCAGACAGTTTCCTCCTACGAGCAGTACTTC
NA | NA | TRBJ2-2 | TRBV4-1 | CASSQHASVSTGELFF | TGCGCCAGCAGCCAACATGCTAGCGTTAGCACCGGGGAGCTGTTTTTT
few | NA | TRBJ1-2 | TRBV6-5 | CASSEVAQGVGGYTF | TGTGCCAGCAGCGAGGTCGCACAGGGTGTCGGTGGCTACACCTTC
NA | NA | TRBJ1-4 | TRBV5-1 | CASSFMGHSFSTNEKLFF | TGCGCCAGCAGCTTTATGGGACACTCTTTCTCAACTAATGAAAAACTGTTTTTT
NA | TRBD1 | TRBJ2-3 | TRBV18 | CASSPRDRETDTQYF | TGTGCCAGCTCACCTCGGGACAGGGAGACAGATACGCAGTATTTT
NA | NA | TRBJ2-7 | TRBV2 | CASSESSYEQYF | TGTGCCAGCAGTGAATCCTCCTACGAGCAGTACTTC
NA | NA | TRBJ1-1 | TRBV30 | CAGGRNTEAFF | TGTGCCGGAGGACGTAACACTGAAGCTTTCTTT
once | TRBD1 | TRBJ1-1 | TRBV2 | CASGQGARTEAFF | TGTGCCAGTGGACAGGGGGCGAGGACTGAAGCTTTCTTT
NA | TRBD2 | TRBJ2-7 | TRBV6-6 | CASSPGTSSYEQYF | TGTGCCAGCAGCCCTGGGACTAGCAGTTACGAGCAGTACTTC
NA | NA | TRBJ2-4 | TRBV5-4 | CASSLGRVAKNIQYF | TGTGCCAGCAGTTTAGGACGGGTAGCCAAAAACATTCAGTACTTC
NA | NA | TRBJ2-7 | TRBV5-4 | CASTVGGLASYEQYF | TGTGCCAGCACCGTGGGTGGCCTAGCGTCCTACGAGCAGTACTTC
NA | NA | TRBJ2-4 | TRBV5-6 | CASSLDKIQYF | TGTGCCAGCAGCCTCGACAAGATTCAGTACTTC
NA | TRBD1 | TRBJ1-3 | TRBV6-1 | CASRPDRGTGNTIYF | TGTGCCAGCAGGCCCGACAGGGGCACTGGAAACACCATATATTTT
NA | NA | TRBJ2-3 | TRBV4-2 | CASSQGVEASGTDTQYF | TGTGCCAGCAGCCAAGGCGTAGAAGCTAGCGGCACAGATACGCAGTATTTT
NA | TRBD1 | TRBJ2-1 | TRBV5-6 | CASSAEVRGLWFF | TGTGCCAGCAGCGCCGAGGTCAGGGGGCTCTGGTTCTTC
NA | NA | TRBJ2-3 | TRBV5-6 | CASSLWGTDTQYF | TGTGCCAGCAGCTTGTGGGGGACAGATACGCAGTATTTT
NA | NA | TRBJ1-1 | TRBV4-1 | CASSQRAGNTEAFF | TGCGCCAGCAGCCAACGTGCCGGGAACACTGAAGCTTTCTTT
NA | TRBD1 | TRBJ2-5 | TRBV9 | CASSPQPTGLQTQYF | TGTGCCAGCAGCCCCCAACCGACAGGGCTGCAGACCCAGTACTTC
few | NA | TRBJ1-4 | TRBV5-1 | CASSLGAATNEKLFF | TGCGCCAGCAGCTTGGGCGCTGCAACTAATGAAAAACTGTTTTTT
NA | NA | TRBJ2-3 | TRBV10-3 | CAISEEGASTDTQYF | TGTGCCATCAGTGAGGAAGGGGCGAGCACAGATACGCAGTATTTT
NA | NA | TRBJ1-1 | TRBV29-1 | CSVPGGLYENTEAFF | TGCAGCGTGCCCGGGGGGCTGTACGAAAACACTGAAGCTTTCTTT
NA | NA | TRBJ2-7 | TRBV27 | CASQGSLYEQYF | TGTGCCAGCCAGGGGTCTCTCTACGAGCAGTACTTC
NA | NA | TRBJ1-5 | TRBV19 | CASSIDRYNQPQHF | TGTGCCAGTAGTATAGATCGGTACAATCAGCCCCAGCATTTT
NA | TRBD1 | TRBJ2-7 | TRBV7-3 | CASSFSFRDRGYEQYF | TGTGCCAGCAGTTTTTCTTTCCGGGACAGGGGTTACGAGCAGTACTTC
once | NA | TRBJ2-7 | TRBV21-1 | CASSKLAGAYEQYF | TGTGCCAGCAGCAAACTAGCGGGTGCCTACGAGCAGTACTTC
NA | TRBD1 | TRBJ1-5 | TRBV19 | CASSIPGQGRNQPQHF | TGTGCCAGTAGTATTCCGGGACAGGGGCGCAATCAGCCCCAGCATTTT
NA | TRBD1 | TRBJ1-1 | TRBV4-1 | CASSQVQGAGTEAFF | TGCGCCAGCAGCCAGGTACAGGGGGCTGGCACTGAAGCTTTCTTT
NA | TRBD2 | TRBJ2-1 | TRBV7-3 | CASSPSGRGTNEQFF | TGTGCCAGCAGCCCTAGCGGGAGGGGGACCAATGAGCAGTTCTTC
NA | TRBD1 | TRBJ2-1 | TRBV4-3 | CASSPGTGGGNQFF | TGCGCCAGCAGCCCCGGGACAGGGGGCGGTAACCAGTTCTTC
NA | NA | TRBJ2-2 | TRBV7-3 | CASSLDTANTGELFF | TGTGCCAGCAGCTTGGACACCGCGAACACCGGGGAGCTGTTTTTT
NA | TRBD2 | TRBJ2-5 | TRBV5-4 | CASSFGGRGETQYF | TGTGCCAGCAGCTTCGGCGGGAGAGGAGAGACCCAGTACTTC
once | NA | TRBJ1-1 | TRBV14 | CASSQVDMNTEAFF | TGTGCCAGCAGCCAAGTTGACATGAACACTGAAGCTTTCTTT
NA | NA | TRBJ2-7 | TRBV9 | CASTYGEVGAHEQYF | TGTGCCAGCACCTATGGTGAAGTTGGCGCGCACGAGCAGTACTTC
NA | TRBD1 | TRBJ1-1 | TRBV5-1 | CASSLEGQGSSEAFF | TGCGCCAGCAGCTTGGAGGGACAGGGAAGCTCTGAAGCTTTCTTT
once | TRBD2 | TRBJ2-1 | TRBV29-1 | CSVPGGLAGLNEQFF | TGCAGCGTTCCCGGAGGACTAGCGGGACTTAATGAGCAGTTCTTC
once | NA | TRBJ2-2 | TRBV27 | CASSELASGELFF | TGTGCCAGCAGTGAACTAGCATCCGGGGAGCTGTTTTTT
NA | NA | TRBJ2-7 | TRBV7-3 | CASSSRRTDLSYEQYF | TGTGCCAGCAGCTCACGGAGGACGGACCTTTCCTACGAGCAGTACTTC
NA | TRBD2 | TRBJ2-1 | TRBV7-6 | CASSLVISGIVNNEQFF | TGTGCCAGCAGCTTAGTTATTAGCGGGATAGTTAACAATGAGCAGTTCTTC
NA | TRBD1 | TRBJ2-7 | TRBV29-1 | CSVDSPDRSSYEQYF | TGCAGCGTTGATTCCCCGGACAGGTCCTCCTACGAGCAGTACTTC